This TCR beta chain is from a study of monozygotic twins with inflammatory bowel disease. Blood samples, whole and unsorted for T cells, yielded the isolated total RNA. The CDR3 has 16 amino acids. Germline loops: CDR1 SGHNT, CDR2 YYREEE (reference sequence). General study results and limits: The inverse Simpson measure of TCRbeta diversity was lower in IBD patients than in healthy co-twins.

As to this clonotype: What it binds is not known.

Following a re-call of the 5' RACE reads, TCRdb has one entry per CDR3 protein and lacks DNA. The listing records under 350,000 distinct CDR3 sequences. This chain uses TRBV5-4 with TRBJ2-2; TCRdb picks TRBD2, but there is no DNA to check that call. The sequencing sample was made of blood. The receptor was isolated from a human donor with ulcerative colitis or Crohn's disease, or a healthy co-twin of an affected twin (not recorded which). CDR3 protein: CASSLPTQGRTGELFF. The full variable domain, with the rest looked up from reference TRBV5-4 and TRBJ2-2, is ETGVTQSPTHLIKTRGQQVTLRCSSQSGHNTVSWYQQALGQGPQFIFQYYREEENGRGNFPPRFSGLQFPNYSSELNVNALELDDSALYLCASSLPTQGRTGELFFGEGSRLTVL.